This entry concerns a single T cell receptor (beta chain). In germline, CDR1 is MNHNS, CDR2 SASEGT. V shed 5 bases and J 0 bases; nucleotides not matched to a gene: 11. The CDR3 spans 17 residues. It was with a sample-barcoded 5' primer and a J-beta primer mix that a second PCR of roughly 6 to 12 cycles was run. TCRdb independently ran MiXCR on the 5' RACE reads; one entry per CDR3 protein. The sample comprises about 730,000 distinct CDR3 sequences, more than 40% of which are singletons, and roughly 20% rests with the top ten. The record originates from a study of blood T cells in healthy people across ages.

The specimen was blood. This TCR was sampled from a woman aged 55-69 years in good health. This chain uses TRBV6-1 with TRBJ2-7; 9 bases are shared with TRBD2. The CDR3 reads CASSQIGLALRSYEQYF. In DNA form, the CDR3 reads TGTGCCAGCAGTCAAATCGGACTAGCGCTGCGCTCCTACGAGCAGTACTTC.